This TCR beta chain was profiled in a study of blood T cell repertoires in COVID-19. The overall study: Collection of acute and convalescent COVID-19 samples took place in the United States, Italy and Spain. PBMCs, B-cell-depleted T cells, or T cells provided the cDNA or gDNA that made up the material.

This CDR3 is 14 amino acids long. Per germline, CDR1 MGHRA and CDR2 YSYEKL. V lost 1 base and J lost 0, with 6 bases in between. Per the original data handling: Amplifying reference gene primers gave estimates of nucleated cell counts. Sequencing used immunoSEQ multiplex PCR; TCRdb keeps in-frame clones, though not all of them. The DNA gave D and trimming, while V, J and clone size come from that table. Among 150,000 or so clones listed, roughly 79% were seen once. The chain joins TRBV4-1 to TRBJ2-5; D unresolved. The clonotype was recovered from a human donor with acute or convalescent COVID-19. The donor label of this sample is uncertain. What was sequenced was peripheral blood. CDR3 sequence: CASSQVEYQETQYF. For the CDR3, the DNA is TGCGCCAGCAGCCAAGTGGAGTACCAAGAGACCCAGTACTTC.